Below, one T cell receptor (beta chain) is given with its context. Libraries were prepared by immunoSEQ multiplex PCR; TCRdb keeps only in-frame clonotypes and omits some of them. The table lists some 130,000 clones, 90% of them singletons, with around 3.8% in the top ten. This entry comes from a study of blood T cell repertoires in COVID-19. CDR3 size: 13 residues. After removal of 5 bases from V and 8 bases from J, the junction contained 5 bases not matched to a gene. Germline assignment: CDR1 MNHEY and CDR2 SVGAGI. Sequenced sample: peripheral blood. The chain carries TRBV6-5 and TRBJ1-4; 7 bases fit TRBD1. The sequence derives from a man aged 45-65 years with active COVID-19. In nucleotides, the CDR3 is TGTGCCAGCAGTCTCAGGGGGTGGGAAAAACTGTTTTTT. This codes for CASSLRGWEKLFF.